This record concerns one T cell receptor (beta chain) sequence. Its specificity is not known. The germline V and J ends were trimmed by 7 bases and 4 bases, with 13 bases remaining between them. In germline, CDR1 is MNHNS, CDR2 SASEGT. This CDR3 has 13 residues. These data come from a study of shared clonotypes between healthy human individuals. The overall study: Per donor, three plates held CD4 naive cells, three held CD4 memory, two held CD8 naive and one held CD8 memory. Study-wide points: Across subsets, estimated richness was generally greater for naive than for memory populations.

Measured with immunoSEQ multiplex PCR; TCRdb has only the in-frame clones, and not every one. The table includes about 2 million clones, 85% to 95% detected once. The chain recombines TRBV6-1 with TRBJ1-2; D ambiguous. The sequenced sample was naive CD4+ T cells sorted from blood. The subset: CD45RA+ positively selected. This clonotype originated in a man aged 18 to 30 in good health. CDR3 DNA sequence: TGTGCCAGCACCCGTATGTTCCTCTATGGCTACACCTTC. It is translated as CASTRMFLYGYTF.